This entry concerns a single T cell receptor beta chain. The antigen it binds to is not known. No clone much larger than this one lies a single base away; base qualities are absent. Blood samples were collected up to 4 times in the first month after transplant and then at least monthly when available. This record belongs to a study of graft-versus-host responses after intestinal transplantation (dated by TCRdb to the early 2020s). In terms of the full investigation: Recipients received multivisceral, liver-intestinal, or isolated intestinal transplants. Anti-thymocyte globulin induction was given to all recipients, followed by maintenance tacrolimus and steroids for 3 to 4 years. Bulk TCR-beta CDR3 sequencing was used to track graft-versus-host and host-versus-graft alloreactive T cell clones in the graft, circulation and bone marrow after intestinal transplantation. Alloreactive clones were identified by sequencing pre-transplant mixed lymphocyte reaction products and comparing them with unstimulated pre-transplant donor and recipient T cells. Donor T cell macrochimerism was defined as a peak of at least 4% donor T cells among recipient peripheral blood mononuclear cells. Rather than going through the commercial service, samples from a few later patients were sequenced in-house on an Illumina MiSeq and processed with MiXCR. A cohort of about two dozen intestinal transplant recipients, including one retransplant, was enrolled, and 3 patients lacking pretransplant specimens were excluded. Paper-wide results and their limitations: Peak levels of circulating GvH clones were associated with declines in HvG clones early after transplant. GvH clones were found in recipient bone marrow, and some of the GvH clones appeared earlier in ileal mucosa or blood, which is consistent with an intestinal mucosal origin. The relatively low number and heterogeneity of intestinal transplant patients limited the conclusions. In patients with donor T cell macrochimerism, the allografts had high GvH to HvG T cell clonal ratios.

The CDR3 holds 14 amino acids from the cysteine to the phenylalanine. CDR3 DNA only is kept here, 42 bases in frame from base 1. V and J are truncated by 1 base and 1 base respectively, leaving an intervening sequence of 7 bases. CDR1 and CDR2, looked up from the germline V gene (reference sequence), are SEHNR and FQNEAQ. The library was obtained by the immunoSEQ multiplex PCR assay. For most patients, high-throughput TCR-beta CDR3 sequencing of genomic DNA was performed by Adaptive Biotechnologies. In the original analysis: TCR sequencing data were retrieved from Adaptive's ImmunoSEQ software for more than 15 patients, whereas a few other patients were processed with MiXCR and VDJtools. CDR3 nucleotide sequences shared between donor and recipient were removed because the origin of such sequences could not be assigned. At least 2-fold expansion over unstimulated cells and a minimum CFSE-low frequency of 0.002% (template counts) or 0.001% (read counts) were required for clones to be classified as alloreactive. Clones were considered mappable if detected in sequenced pre-transplant spleen, lymph node, or MLR CFSE-low populations of the donor or recipient. The cumulative frequency of alloreactive clones was calculated as a percentage of all sequences, weighted by copy number. The table comes from immuneACCESS by way of TCRdb, which keeps in-frame sequences with V and J called. Part of the clones is missing from these tables; in studies checked, under half for an unresolved V gene and the rest for unknown reasons. From that table come the V and J calls and clone size; the DNA was used to work out D and trimming. This sample has about 97,000 clones in its table, and 75% to 95% of those were observed once. 15% to 20% of the sample belongs to the ten largest clones.

The clonotype was recovered from a human patient who received an intestinal transplant, so some T cells may come from the graft donor. Sample: PBMCs, taken approximately 470 days after intestinal transplant. This receptor chain uses TRBV7-9 and TRBJ1-1; the best D guess is TRBD1, with 6 bases matching. The sequenced DNA: TGTGCCAGCAGCTTAGAGGGGGGGAACACTGAAGCTTTCTTT. Its protein is CASSLEGGNTEAFF. The variable domain in full, with residues beyond the CDR3 obtained from the reference TRBV7-9 and TRBJ1-1 genes, is DTGVSQNPRHKITKRGQNVTFRCDPISEHNRLYWYRQTLGQGPEFLTYFQNEAQLEKSRLLSDRFSAERPKGSFSTLEIQRTEQGDSAMYLCASSLEGGNTEAFFGQGTRLTVV.